The 27 T cell receptor beta chains below were found in one sample sequenced in a study of spatial heterogeneity in lung cancer. TCRdb fed the 5' RACE reads into MiXCR, producing one record per CDR3 protein. The sample carries 60,000 to 90,000 distinct CDR3 sequences, about an eighth recorded once. Time point of the sample: sample taken at primary tumor resection. Unsorted whole RNA from tumor, nontumor lung or frozen PBMC underwent sequencing. This sample comprised PBMCs, obtained at surgery. These TCRs come from a male donor with early-stage non-small cell lung cancer.

The chain has TRBV3-1 and TRBJ1-5; D is unclear. The V end was cut by 0 bases, the J end by 7 bases, with 13 bases between. The CDR3 is 15 residues long. Germline V gives CDR1 LGHDT, CDR2 YNNKEL (reference sequence). The CDR3 reads CASSQDPKGVQPQHF. CDR3 nucleotides: TGTGCCAGCAGCCAAGATCCCAAGGGAGTACAGCCCCAGCATTTT.

This clonotype was recorded a few times. The chain employs TRBV6-4 and TRBJ2-3; 7 bases fit TRBD1. V dropped 4 bases and J dropped 0; count of bases not matched to a gene: 7. This CDR3 region has 16 residues. CDR1 is MRHNA and CDR2 is SNTAGT in the germline V gene. The CDR3 nucleotides read TGTGCCAGCAGTGCTTTCGGGACAGCTAGCACAGATACGCAGTATTTT. Translation: CASSAFGTASTDTQYF.

This chain links TRBV5-1 with TRBJ2-1, with D hard to call. Germline V gives CDR1 SGHRS, CDR2 YFSETQ. Trimming stripped 3 bases from V and 5 bases from J, with 9 bases between. This CDR3 is 13 amino acids long. The CDR3 loop is CASSSRIDNEQFF. CDR3 DNA: TGCGCCAGCAGCTCCCGGATCGACAATGAGCAGTTCTTC.

This clonotype was recorded once. This chain links TRBV30 with TRBJ1-1; maybe TRBD1 (6 bases). In germline, CDR1 is GTSNPN, CDR2 SVGIG (reference sequence). The CDR3 consists of 14 residues. Trimming shortened V by 1 base and J by 4 bases, and 13 bases separated the two germline ends. CDR3: CAWSGRGGGTEAFF. The CDR3 bases are TGTGCCTGGAGTGGCAGGGGAGGGGGCACTGAAGCTTTCTTT.

This clonotype was seen more than once but under ten times. V usage is TRBV24-1 and J usage is TRBJ2-2; D is perhaps TRBD2 (6 bases). V was pared by 4 bases and J by 4 bases, with 15 bases between. Germline V gives CDR1 KGHDR, CDR2 SFDVKD. There are 16 residues in the CDR3. CDR3 loop: CATSEVGRGPTGELFF. CDR3 nucleotides: TGTGCCACCAGTGAGGTCGGGCGGGGCCCCACCGGGGAGCTGTTTTTT.

Many counts were recorded for this clonotype. This chain uses TRBV9 with TRBJ2-3; D may be TRBD2 (5 bases). The CDR3 extends over 16 amino acids. The V end was cut by 1 base, the J end by 4 bases, with 16 bases between. Germline assignment: CDR1 SGDLS and CDR2 YYNGEE. This chain's CDR3 is CASSVYSDPSADTQYF. The CDR3 nucleotides are TGTGCCAGCAGCGTATATAGCGACCCAAGCGCAGATACGCAGTATTTT.

The table lists this clonotype with many counts. The V gene is TRBV27, the J gene TRBJ1-2, with unresolved D. This CDR3 comprises 13 residues. V was pared by 6 bases and J by 0 bases, with 8 bases between. Germline V lookup: CDR1 MNHEY, CDR2 SMNVEV (reference sequence). CDR3: CASRVGSNYGYTF. The CDR3 nucleotides read TGTGCCAGCAGGGTAGGGTCTAACTATGGCTACACCTTC.

The CDR3 DNA is TGCGCCAGCAGCTCGGGACAGTCTGGAAACACCATATATTTT. Its protein product is CASSSGQSGNTIYF. The V call is TRBV5-1, the J call TRBJ1-3, with TRBD1 matching over 7 bases. Germline V gene lookup returns CDR1 SGHRS and CDR2 YFSETQ. After removal of 3 bases from V and 1 base from J, the junction contained 1 base not matched to a gene. The CDR3 is made up of 14 amino acids.

This clonotype was detected only a few times. V and J are TRBV6-5 and TRBJ1-1, with TRBD1 identical over 8 bases. The CDR3 loop spans 15 amino acids. V dropped 2 bases and J dropped 4; count of bases not matched to a gene: 6. Germline V gene lookup returns CDR1 MNHEY and CDR2 SVGAGI. The CDR3 coding sequence is TGTGCCAGCAGTTACGTCGGGACAGGCAGCACTGAAGCTTTCTTT. Its protein product is CASSYVGTGSTEAFF.

This clonotype appeared a few times. The chain carries TRBV29-1 and TRBJ2-5, with TRBD1 matching over 7 bases. The germline gives CDR1 SQVTM, CDR2 ANQGSEA. This CDR3 region has 14 residues. J was trimmed by 0 bases and V by 4 bases; bases with no gene match: 5. CDR3 loop: CSVAQGQYQETQYF. The CDR3 DNA reads TGCAGCGTTGCCCAGGGACAGTACCAAGAGACCCAGTACTTC.

This chain links TRBV6-1 with TRBJ1-1; D possibly corresponds to TRBD1 (6 bases). Germline V CDR1 and CDR2: MNHNS, SASEGT. The length of the CDR3 is 14 residues. The V end was cut by 3 bases, the J end by 4 bases, with 12 bases between. The CDR3 sequence is CASSDQRGVTEAFF. CDR3 DNA: TGTGCCAGCAGTGATCAAAGGGGGGTCACTGAAGCTTTCTTT.

In its sample, this clonotype was seen many times. The chain combines TRBV12-3 or TRBV12-4 with TRBJ2-6, with 8 bases aligning to TRBD1. The CDR3 has 16 amino acids. Trimming at V came to 5 bases and at J to 4 bases, leaving 7 bases not matched to a gene. For the CDR3, the DNA is TGTGCCAGCAGTAGGATGACAGGGGCCGGGGCCAACGTCCTGACTTTC. Its protein is CASSRMTGAGANVLTF.

The V gene is TRBV5-1, the J gene TRBJ2-3; D perhaps matches TRBD1 (6 bases). CDR3 length equals 17 residues. The germline CDR1 and CDR2 sequences are SGHRS and YFSETQ. Trimming stripped 4 bases from V and 1 base from J, with 19 bases between. The CDR3 protein is CASSPPDSALGTDTQYF. For the CDR3, the DNA is TGCGCCAGCAGCCCTCCGGACAGTGCCTTGGGCACAGATACGCAGTATTTT.

Here the CDR3 reads CASSSRTRSYNEQFF. The CDR3 nucleotides are TGTGCCAGCAGTTCCCGGACTAGGAGTTACAATGAGCAGTTCTTC. This chain uses TRBV12-3 or TRBV12-4 with TRBJ2-1; 7 positions agree with TRBD2. V trimming: 4 bases; J trimming: 4 bases; junction bases outside the gene matches: 7. The CDR3 is 15 residues long.

In this sample, this clonotype turned up a few times. V usage is TRBV6-5 and J usage is TRBJ1-5; D may be TRBD1 (6 bases). Germline V gene data show CDR1 as MNHEY and CDR2 as SVGAGI. This CDR3 spans 15 amino acids. Trimming removed 0 bases from V and 3 bases from J, with 9 bases in between. The DNA for the CDR3 is TGTGCCAGCAGTTACTCAGGGGGAGTCAATCAGCCCCAGCATTTT. Protein: CASSYSGGVNQPQHF.

This clonotype has a count of ten or more. The chain links TRBV29-1 to TRBJ2-7; 8 positions match TRBD1. Germline assignment: CDR1 SQVTM and CDR2 ANQGSEA. This CDR3 is built from 13 residues. With V trimmed by 4 bases and J by 7 bases, 9 bases remained unmatched. DNA of the CDR3: TGCAGCGTTGCGGCAGGGGGCTCTAGAGAGCAGTACTTC. This sequence encodes CSVAAGGSREQYF.

The DNA for the CDR3 is TGCAGTGCTAGAGGGGGAGACAATGAGCAGTTCTTC. It yields the protein CSARGGDNEQFF. The chain carries TRBV20-1 and TRBJ2-1; tentative D call: TRBD2 (5 bases). The CDR3 runs 12 residues. Trimming removed 1 base at V and 5 bases at J, with 6 bases between. In germline, CDR1 is DFQATT, CDR2 SNEGSKA (reference sequence).

This clonotype was observed many times. The chain has TRBV4-1 and TRBJ2-5; D gene ambiguous. The CDR3 spans 13 residues. Trimming removed 4 bases at V and 2 bases at J, with 8 bases between. Germline assignment: CDR1 MGHRA and CDR2 YSYEKL. In DNA form, the CDR3 reads TGCGCCAGCAGCCGAGGACCTCAAGAGACCCAGTACTTC. Encoded protein: CASSRGPQETQYF.

This clonotype has only a few counts. This chain connects TRBV5-1 to TRBJ2-7; 10 positions match TRBD2. With 4 bases clipped from V and 6 bases from J, the junction kept 10 bases outside the gene matches. Looked up from germline, CDR1 is SGHRS and CDR2 is YFSETQ. The CDR3 contains 15 residues. CDR3 loop: CASSRSGRALGEQYF. The DNA for the CDR3 is TGCGCCAGCAGCCGGAGCGGGAGGGCCCTCGGCGAGCAGTACTTC.

The genes are TRBV5-6 and TRBJ2-5; 7 nucleotides align to TRBD1. CDR3 length equals 14 residues. Losses at the gene ends were 0 bases for V and 4 bases for J; bases not matched to a gene: 3. In germline, CDR1 is SGHDT, CDR2 YYEEEE. CDR3 protein: CASSLADRVETQYF. The DNA of the CDR3 is TGTGCCAGCAGCTTGGCCGACAGGGTAGAGACCCAGTACTTC.

This clonotype was observed many times. The CDR3 sequence: CASSLGQGFGEQYF. The CDR3 DNA is TGCGCCAGCAGCTTAGGGCAGGGTTTCGGCGAGCAGTACTTC. The gene calls are TRBV5-1 and TRBJ2-7; D possibly corresponds to TRBD1 (5 bases). In germline, CDR1 is SGHRS, CDR2 YFSETQ. Trimming stripped 2 bases from V and 6 bases from J, with 15 bases between. CDR3 length: 14 amino acids.

V is TRBV2 and J is TRBJ2-3, with 11 bases matching TRBD1. This CDR3 is 15 amino acids long. The germline CDR1 and CDR2 sequences are SNHLY and FYNNEI. The ends lost 4 bases at V and 4 bases at J; junction bases unmatched: 4. The CDR3 coding sequence is TGTGCCAGCAGTGGGCCGGGACAGGGGGCAGATACGCAGTATTTT. Protein: CASSGPGQGADTQYF.

This rearrangement joins TRBV20-1 to TRBJ2-3, with 10 bases lining up with TRBD2. Losses at the gene ends were 4 bases for V and 4 bases for J; bases not matched to a gene: 5. Germline CDR1 is DFQATT and CDR2 is SNEGSKA (reference sequence). This CDR3 spans 14 amino acids. CDR3 protein: CSAIAGGFADTQYF. CDR3 DNA: TGCAGTGCTATAGCGGGAGGATTCGCAGATACGCAGTATTTT.

This clonotype was counted between two and nine times. The rearrangement links TRBV6-2 or TRBV6-3 to TRBJ1-1, with D tentatively TRBD1 (6 bases). The CDR3 consists of 17 residues. Germline-derived CDR1 and CDR2 are MNHEY and SVGEGT. Trimming pared 2 bases from V and 5 bases from J, leaving 21 bases between. In nucleotides, the CDR3 is TGTGCCAGCAGTTACCCTGGGGCAGGGGCGAGAGGGACTGAAGCTTTCTTT. Translation: CASSYPGAGARGTEAFF.

This clonotype was found many times. The chain carries TRBV6-6 and TRBJ1-5; D ambiguous. The germline CDR1 and CDR2 sequences are MNHNY and SVGAGI (reference sequence). V lost 2 bases, J lost 4 bases, and 9 bases lay in between. The CDR3 consists of 14 residues. As DNA, the CDR3 is TGTGCCAGCAGTTACCAGATTAGAAATCAGCCCCAGCATTTT. Its protein is CASSYQIRNQPQHF.

This clonotype has only a few counts. The genes are TRBV6-1 and TRBJ1-1; 9 bases agree with TRBD1. Germline trimming cut 5 bases from V and 1 base from J; bases unmatched to any gene: 5. The CDR3 is 15 residues long. Germline CDR1 is MNHNS and CDR2 is SASEGT. The CDR3 nucleotides are TGTGCCAGCAGTAAAACAGGGGGCGCGAACACTGAAGCTTTCTTT. Residues: CASSKTGGANTEAFF.

V and J are TRBV5-1 and TRBJ2-1; 11 positions match TRBD2. V was pared by 0 bases and J by 3 bases, with 8 bases of the junction left unmatched. From germline, CDR1 is SGHRS and CDR2 YFSETQ. CDR3 length equals 18 residues. The CDR3 DNA is TGCGCCAGCAGCTTGGGCCTAGCGGGAGGTTCCCGCTACAATGAGCAGTTCTTC. Its translation is CASSLGLAGGSRYNEQFF.